Shown below are 28 T cell receptor beta chains from a single sample sequenced in a study of naive and memory T cell subsets. Both TRBC1 and TRBC2 were covered by a beta constant-region primer of two equimolar oligonucleotides. Nested alpha and beta constant-region primers with the SP2 primer drove four PCR rounds on ligated cDNA. From the UMI-ligation and nested PCR reads, TCRdb called clonotypes with MiXCR, one entry per CDR3 protein. The sample holds around 29,000 distinct CDR3 sequences; less than 20% are singletons and the top ten take 3.4%. The sequencing sample was made of effector memory CD4+ T cells from blood. Subset noted: effector memory, CD45RA- CD27-. The receptors were gathered from a human donor in good health.

The table lists this clonotype with a few counts. The chain employs TRBV6-5 and TRBJ1-2; no clear D. V lost 7 bases to trimming and J lost 7 bases, with 19 bases between them. There are 14 residues in the CDR3. The germline CDR1 and CDR2 sequences are MNHEY and SVGAGI. Here the CDR3 reads CASTLRTGKGGYTF. As DNA, the CDR3 is TGTGCCAGCACCCTGAGGACCGGGAAAGGTGGCTACACCTTC.

This clonotype appeared a few times. The V and J genes are TRBV6-6 and TRBJ1-5; 12 nucleotides match TRBD1. Per germline, CDR1 MNHNY and CDR2 SVGAGI (reference sequence). The CDR3 sequence is 17 residues long. The trim removed 5 bases at V and 2 bases at J, leaving 7 bases unmatched. The CDR3 loop reads CASSPGTGGFGNQPQHF. The CDR3 coding sequence is TGTGCCAGCAGTCCTGGGACAGGGGGCTTCGGCAATCAGCCCCAGCATTTT.

V is TRBV18 and J is TRBJ1-1, with D perhaps TRBD1 (5 bases). This CDR3 has 13 amino acids. Germline CDR1 KGHSH, CDR2 LQKENI. V lost 2 bases and J lost 4, with 8 bases in between. The CDR3 spells CASSPGRGTEAFF. For the CDR3, the DNA is TGTGCCAGCTCACCAGGAAGGGGCACTGAAGCTTTCTTT.

J is TRBJ2-5 and V is TRBV7-3, with D possibly being TRBD1 or TRBD2 (5 bases each). Germline CDR1 reads SGHTA; CDR2 reads FQGTGA. The CDR3 has 12 amino acids. V lost 5 bases to trimming and J lost 7 bases, with 11 bases between them. CDR3 sequence: CASSRDRGTQYF. The CDR3 DNA sequence: TGTGCCAGCAGCCGGGACCGGGGGACCCAGTACTTC.

The rearrangement joins TRBV7-9 to TRBJ1-1; D remains ambiguous. The CDR3 loop spans 13 amino acids. In germline, CDR1 is SEHNR, CDR2 FQNEAQ (reference sequence). V was shortened by 5 bases and J by 0 bases, with 7 bases between the two germline ends. CDR3 sequence reads: CASSIHMNTEAFF. The CDR3, as DNA: TGTGCCAGCAGCATACACATGAACACTGAAGCTTTCTTT.

This clonotype was picked up many times. The chain recombines TRBV7-6 with TRBJ1-4; the D gene is possibly TRBD1 (6 bases). The CDR3 runs to 14 residues. The V gene's germline CDR1 is SGHVS and CDR2 FNYEAQ. Trimming removed 2 bases from V and 6 bases from J, with 10 bases in between. DNA of the CDR3: TGTGCCAGCAGCTTAAAGGCAGGGGATGAAAAACTGTTTTTT. It encodes CASSLKAGDEKLFF.

This clonotype was seen only a few times. The chain joins TRBV20-1 to TRBJ1-5, with D maybe TRBD1 (5 bases). V dropped 6 bases and J dropped 7 bases, with 16 bases sitting between them. This CDR3 region has 13 residues. The germline gives CDR1 DFQATT, CDR2 SNEGSKA (reference sequence). DNA for the CDR3: TGCAGTGCCACGGACCAGGGAGGGCAGCCCCAGCATTTT. Translation gives CSATDQGGQPQHF.

The genes are TRBV7-9 and TRBJ1-1, with 10 bases aligning to TRBD1. Germline values: CDR1 SEHNR, CDR2 FQNEAQ (reference sequence). The CDR3 is made up of 14 amino acids. V was clipped by 5 bases and J by 6 bases; unmatched bases: 6. Here the CDR3 reads CASSTWTGGPEAFF. The DNA for the CDR3 is TGTGCCAGCAGCACCTGGACAGGGGGGCCTGAAGCTTTCTTT.

V usage is TRBV14 and J usage is TRBJ2-1, with 8 bases that match TRBD1. With 2 bases clipped from V and 9 bases from J, the junction kept 18 bases outside the gene matches. This CDR3 is 18 amino acids long. In germline, CDR1 is SGHDN, CDR2 FVKESK. CDR3 sequence reads: CASSQLATSRDRRSEQFF. CDR3 DNA: TGTGCCAGCAGCCAACTCGCAACTTCCCGGGACAGGAGAAGTGAGCAGTTCTTC.

This clonotype was counted between two and nine times. The rearrangement joins TRBV29-1 to TRBJ2-7, with D maybe TRBD2 (7 bases). Trimming took off 3 bases at V and 4 bases at J, with 13 bases between the two ends. Germline-derived CDR1 and CDR2 are SQVTM and ANQGSEA. The CDR3 is made up of 13 amino acids. CDR3 protein: CSVDGGRFYEQYF. CDR3 bases: TGCAGCGTTGACGGGGGGCGGTTTTACGAGCAGTACTTC.

This clonotype was counted between two and nine times. The chain carries TRBV4-3 and TRBJ2-1; 9 bases line up with TRBD2. The CDR3 contains 16 residues. The ends lost 4 bases at V and 8 bases at J; junction bases unmatched: 12. Germline CDR1 LGHNA, CDR2 YSLEER. CDR3 sequence (DNA): TGCGCCAGCAGCCCACGCGGGGGCGGGAGGGGCGATGAGCAGTTCTTC. Translating gives CASSPRGGGRGDEQFF.

J is TRBJ2-5 and V is TRBV12-3 or TRBV12-4, with 9 bases identical to TRBD1. CDR3 size: 14 residues. With V trimmed by 6 bases and J by 7 bases, 9 bases remained unmatched. The CDR3 DNA is TGTGCCAGCAGGAAACAGGGGGCAGCTATGACCCAGTACTTC. Translating it yields CASRKQGAAMTQYF.

This chain joins TRBV29-1 and TRBJ1-1, with 7 bases fitting TRBD1. Trimming removed 2 bases from V and 7 bases from J; junction bases left unmatched: 7. Germline CDR1 SQVTM, CDR2 ANQGSEA. The CDR3 totals 13 residues. This CDR3 is CSVERQGLREAFF. For the CDR3, the DNA is TGCAGCGTTGAAAGACAGGGTCTCCGTGAAGCTTTCTTT.

This clonotype has more than one count but fewer than ten. V and J are TRBV28 and TRBJ2-1, with 9 bases identical to TRBD1. The junction had 4 bases not matched to a gene; V was cut back by 8 bases and J by 2 bases. CDR3 length equals 14 residues. The germline CDR1 and CDR2 sequences are MDHEN and SYDVKM. The chain's CDR3 is CASGDRGTYNEQFF. The CDR3, as DNA: TGTGCCAGCGGAGACAGGGGGACCTACAATGAGCAGTTCTTC.

Ten or more counts support this clonotype. The chain has TRBV5-1 and TRBJ2-1; D may be TRBD2 (5 bases). Trimming cost V 3 bases and J 6 bases, with 16 bases left between them. CDR1 and CDR2 (germline): SGHRS, YFSETQ. This CDR3 contains 15 residues. This CDR3 reads CASSYTSSLGNEQFF. The CDR3 nucleotides are TGCGCCAGCAGCTACACTAGTTCCCTTGGCAATGAGCAGTTCTTC.

The chain links TRBV28 to TRBJ2-3, with D unclear. This CDR3 is built from 14 residues. The V end lost 6 bases, the J end lost 1 base, and 11 bases lay between the germline ends. The germline CDR1 and CDR2 sequences are MDHEN and SYDVKM. Here the CDR3 reads CASSSSQRTDTQYF. CDR3 bases: TGTGCCAGCAGCTCCTCACAGCGCACAGATACGCAGTATTTT.

V gene TRBV7-2 combines with J gene TRBJ2-4; 7 bases are shared with TRBD1. Germline trimming cut 1 base from V and 2 bases from J; bases unmatched to any gene: 2. Germline values: CDR1 SGHTA, CDR2 FQGNSA. CDR3 length: 15 residues. DNA for the CDR3: TGTGCCAGCAGCTTAGAACAGGGGCCCAAAAACATTCAGTACTTC. Protein sequence: CASSLEQGPKNIQYF.

This clonotype was counted between two and nine times. The chain links TRBV20-1 to TRBJ2-7; TRBD2 might be the D (5 bases). The length of the CDR3 is 14 residues. Germline-derived CDR1 and CDR2 are DFQATT and SNEGSKA (reference sequence). The V and J ends lost 0 bases and 3 bases respectively, with 12 bases between them. The CDR3 DNA is TGCAGTGCTAGAGATTCGGGGAACGTCTACGAGCAGTACTTC. This encodes CSARDSGNVYEQYF.

CDR3 bases: TGTGCCAGCTCACCGACTCCGTTTAACAATTCACCCCTCCACTTT. This sequence encodes CASSPTPFNNSPLHF. The chain couples TRBV18 to TRBJ1-6; D gene ambiguous. Germline loops: CDR1 KGHSH, CDR2 LQKENI. Trimming stripped 3 bases from V and 7 bases from J, with 13 bases between. This CDR3 has 15 amino acids.

The chain uses TRBV2 and TRBJ1-4, with D perhaps TRBD1 (6 bases). Germline V lookup: CDR1 SNHLY, CDR2 FYNNEI. V was pared by 6 bases and J by 4 bases, with 12 bases between. The CDR3 is 14 residues long. The CDR3 here is CASREDSLNEKLFF. The CDR3 bases are TGTGCCAGCAGGGAGGACAGCCTTAATGAAAAACTGTTTTTT.

In its sample, this clonotype was seen many times. The chain is built from TRBV20-1 and TRBJ2-3; no clear D gene. Per germline, CDR1 DFQATT and CDR2 SNEGSKA (reference sequence). With 2 bases removed from V and 4 bases from J, the gap between germline ends came to 10 bases. The CDR3 is 13 amino acids. The CDR3 nucleotides are TGCAGTGCTAGAATATCGCAGGCAGATACGCAGTATTTT. Translating gives CSARISQADTQYF.

CDR3 loop: CSARTGGPYEQYF. CDR3 nucleotide sequence: TGCAGTGCTAGGACAGGGGGCCCTTACGAGCAGTACTTC. J is TRBJ2-7 and V is TRBV20-1, with 10 bases that match TRBD1. Trimming took 3 bases from V and 4 from J; bases not matched to a gene: 3. The CDR3 totals 13 residues. The germline gives CDR1 DFQATT, CDR2 SNEGSKA (reference sequence).

This clonotype was detected many times. The V gene is TRBV6-2 or TRBV6-3, the J gene TRBJ1-5; D might be TRBD1 (5 bases). The CDR3 contains 14 residues. V was pared by 2 bases and J by 7 bases, with 12 bases between. Germline assignment: CDR1 MNHEY and CDR2 SVGEGT. The DNA for the CDR3 is TGTGCCAGCAGTTACGACCGTAGGGACCAGCCCCAGCATTTT. As protein: CASSYDRRDQPQHF.

The chain carries TRBV5-4 and TRBJ2-5; D gene uncertain. This CDR3 spans 13 amino acids. V lost 0 bases and J 3 bases, leaving 6 bases between the germline ends. From germline, CDR1 is SGHNT and CDR2 YYREEE (reference sequence). CDR3 DNA sequence: TGTGCCAGCAGCTTGGTTTCTGAAGAGACCCAGTACTTC. Its protein is CASSLVSEETQYF.

J is TRBJ2-1 and V is TRBV7-2; possible D gene TRBD1, 5 bases. This CDR3 has 13 amino acids. Germline values: CDR1 SGHTA, CDR2 FQGNSA. V lost 7 bases to trimming and J lost 4 bases, with 11 bases between them. The CDR3 DNA reads TGTGCCAGCACGCTTCAGGGATACAATGAGCAGTTCTTC. Translated: CASTLQGYNEQFF.

This clonotype appeared many times. J is TRBJ1-5 and V is TRBV28; the D is unclear. The CDR3 is made up of 15 amino acids. The V end was cut by 3 bases, the J end by 2 bases, with 11 bases between. Per the germline V gene, CDR1 is MDHEN and CDR2 is SYDVKM. The CDR3 loop reads CASSLMGTGNQPQHF. CDR3 in DNA: TGTGCCAGCAGTTTGATGGGAACTGGCAATCAGCCCCAGCATTTT.

J is TRBJ2-1 and V is TRBV29-1; 9 bases are a match to TRBD1. Unmatched junction bases numbered 2, after V lost 4 bases and J lost 4 bases. The CDR3 runs to 13 residues. CDR1 SQVTM and CDR2 ANQGSEA come from the germline V gene. The CDR3 region is CSVGTGDYNEQFF. CDR3 coding DNA: TGCAGCGTTGGGACAGGGGATTACAATGAGCAGTTCTTC.

This clonotype has just a few counts. This chain joins TRBV2 and TRBJ1-1; a weak D match, TRBD1 (5 bases). V was pared by 3 bases and J by 1 base, with 9 bases between. Germline values: CDR1 SNHLY, CDR2 FYNNEI. The length of the CDR3 is 14 residues. CDR3 protein: CASSDYTGNTEAFF. CDR3 bases: TGTGCCAGCAGTGATTATACAGGGAACACTGAAGCTTTCTTT.